The 20 T cell receptor beta chains reported below all come from one sample, sequenced in a study of B cell selection in AIRE deficiency. Measured with immunoSEQ multiplex PCR; TCRdb has only the in-frame clones, and not every one. Of 15,000 to 20,000 clones in the sample, 93% were seen once. The regulatory T cell sort gate was CD4+CD25hiCD127low/negative. The sequenced sample was CD4+CD25+ Tregs sorted from PBMCs. The origin of the receptors is a human donor in good health.

This chain connects TRBV5-1 to TRBJ2-1; 10 bases agree with TRBD2. V gave up 0 bases and J gave up 8 bases; unmatched junction bases: 5. Germline V gene data show CDR1 as SGHRS and CDR2 as YFSETQ. This CDR3 is built from 15 residues. CDR3 nucleotide sequence: TGCGCCAGCAGCTTGGAGGCTAGCGGGAGACATGAGCAGTTCTTC. Its translation is CASSLEASGRHEQFF.

This clone came up once. This sequence joins TRBV19 and TRBJ2-7; D gene ambiguous. V was clipped by 4 bases and J by 0 bases, with 10 bases between them. Germline-derived CDR1 and CDR2 are LNHDA and SQIVND (reference sequence). The CDR3 runs 14 residues. DNA for the CDR3: TGTGCCAGTAGTACCTCAATTGACTCCTACGAGCAGTACTTC. It is translated as CASSTSIDSYEQYF.

V usage is TRBV5-6 and J usage is TRBJ2-3; TRBD1 might be the D (5 bases). The CDR3 consists of 14 residues. The ends were cut back, 2 bases at V and 6 bases at J, with 13 bases in the middle. From germline, CDR1 is SGHDT and CDR2 YYEEEE. This CDR3 is CASSFRGAADTQYF. CDR3 DNA sequence: TGTGCCAGCAGCTTTAGGGGCGCCGCCGATACGCAGTATTTT.

For this clone: A junction end diverges from the germline sequence, so it may reflect a read error. The chain has TRBV28 and TRBJ2-7; 8 nucleotides match TRBD2. CDR1 is MDHEN and CDR2 is SYDVKM in the germline V gene. The length of the CDR3 is 16 residues. The CDR3 bases are TGTGCCAGCAGTCTCCCGGGAGGGGCCCCCACAGTGCAGGGTCACTTC. It yields the protein CASSLPGGAPTVQGHF.

The rearrangement links TRBV28 to TRBJ2-5, with a possible D match to TRBD2 (6 bases). CDR3 size: 14 residues. From germline, CDR1 is MDHEN and CDR2 SYDVKM. V was trimmed by 1 base and J by 4 bases, leaving 10 bases between them. In DNA, the CDR3 is TGTGCCAGCAGTTTATTCGGGAGTAGAGAGACCCAGTACTTC. Amino acid sequence: CASSLFGSRETQYF.

The genes are TRBV9 and TRBJ2-5, with D maybe TRBD1 (6 bases). This CDR3 is built from 14 residues. Trimming stripped 1 base from V and 5 bases from J, with 12 bases between. CDR1 and CDR2 from the germline V gene are SGDLS and YYNGEE. DNA for the CDR3: TGTGCCAGCAGCGTACAGCCAGGGGTCGAGACCCAGTACTTC. This gives the protein CASSVQPGVETQYF. The full variable domain, completed using reference TRBV9 and TRBJ2-5, is DSGVTQTPKHLITATGQRVTLRCSPRSGDLSVYWYQQSLDQGLQFLIQYYNGEERAKGNILERFSAQQFPDLHSELNLSSLELGDSALYFCASSVQPGVETQYFGPGTRLLVL.

The chain links TRBV6-1 to TRBJ2-1; no definite D call. From germline, CDR1 is MNHNS and CDR2 SASEGT. Trimming cost V 6 bases and J 15 bases, with 15 bases left between them. This CDR3 contains 11 residues. The CDR3 here is CASSDDLRRFF. In DNA form, the CDR3 reads TGTGCCAGCAGCGACGATCTAAGGCGGTTCTTC.

This clone appeared once. The chain carries TRBV23-1 and TRBJ1-5; the D is unclear. TRBV23-1 is an ORF; its function is uncertain. Trimming pared 3 bases from V and 0 bases from J, leaving 15 bases between. This CDR3 is 17 amino acids long. In DNA form, the CDR3 reads TGCGCCAGCAGTCAGGTTGCTAGAGATTATAGCAATCAGCCCCAGCATTTT. It codes for CASSQVARDYSNQPQHF.

The chain recombines TRBV18 with TRBJ2-7; 8 nucleotides line up with TRBD1. J lost 6 bases, V lost 3 bases, and 10 bases had no gene match. CDR1 KGHSH and CDR2 LQKENI come from the germline V gene. The CDR3 has 15 amino acids. The CDR3 protein is CASSPPHRGWGEQYF. The CDR3 DNA is TGTGCCAGCTCACCGCCTCACAGGGGGTGGGGCGAGCAGTACTTC.

The chain employs TRBV6-5 and TRBJ2-3, with D possibly TRBD2 on 6 matching bases. The germline CDR1 and CDR2 sequences are MNHEY and SVGAGI. This CDR3 has 15 amino acids. The germline V and J ends were trimmed by 0 bases and 4 bases, with 11 bases remaining between them. The CDR3 DNA is TGTGCCAGCAGTTACTCGACCCTAGCGTCAGATACGCAGTATTTT. Translation gives CASSYSTLASDTQYF.

The chain couples TRBV29-1 to TRBJ2-1; 11 nucleotides match TRBD2. The V segment lost 2 bases and the J segment 2 bases; nucleotides outside the gene matches: 2. Per the germline V gene, CDR1 is SQVTM and CDR2 is ANQGSEA. This CDR3 spans 15 amino acids. CDR3 nucleotides: TGCAGCGTTGAAACTAGCGGGAGAGCCTACAATGAGCAGTTCTTC. Its translation is CSVETSGRAYNEQFF.

This clone was observed once. This chain links TRBV5-8 with TRBJ2-1; D remains unclear. CDR1 SGHTS and CDR2 YDEGEE come from the germline V gene. Trimming took 2 bases from V and 15 from J, leaving 12 bases between them. The CDR3 loop spans 11 amino acids. The CDR3 DNA sequence: TGTGCCAGCAGCTTTAGTGGGAAAAGGTTCTTC. Translating gives CASSFSGKRFF. Filled out from reference TRBV5-8 and TRBJ2-1, the complete variable domain reads EAGVTQSPTHLIKTRGQQATLRCSPISGHTSVYWYQQALGLGLQFLLWYDEGEERNRGNFPPRFSGRQFPNYSSELNVNALELEDSALYLCASSFSGKRFFGPGTRLTVL.

V is TRBV5-1 and J is TRBJ2-2; TRBD2 aligns across 8 bases. Germline values: CDR1 SGHRS, CDR2 YFSETQ. CDR3 length: 16 residues. The V and J ends lost 6 bases and 3 bases, in that order; junction bases with no gene match: 10. The CDR3 here is CASTPGTRVDTGELFF. DNA of the CDR3: TGCGCCAGCACCCCCGGGACTAGGGTCGACACCGGGGAGCTGTTTTTT.

This clone turned up a few times. The chain has TRBV11-1 and TRBJ2-5, with 10 bases fitting TRBD1. This CDR3 has 15 residues. J was trimmed by 0 bases and V by 3 bases; bases with no gene match: 1. Germline CDR1 and CDR2: SGHAT and FQDESV (reference sequence). CDR3: CASSLGQGHQETQYF. The DNA for the CDR3 is TGTGCCAGCAGCTTGGGACAGGGGCACCAAGAGACCCAGTACTTC.

V is TRBV6-5 and J is TRBJ1-5; tentatively, D is TRBD1 (6 bases). This CDR3 is built from 13 residues. Germline values: CDR1 MNHEY, CDR2 SVGAGI. V was cut by 5 bases and J by 7 bases, with 12 bases left in between. As DNA, the CDR3 is TGTGCCAGCAGTCCCGGGACAAGACAGCCCCAGCATTTT. It encodes CASSPGTRQPQHF.

This sequence joins TRBV6-6 and TRBJ2-1; D gene ambiguous. The CDR3 is 13 amino acids. V was pared by 0 bases and J by 4 bases, with 4 bases between. Germline V gene lookup returns CDR1 MNHNY and CDR2 SVGAGI (reference sequence). CDR3 region: CASSYSSYNEQFF. The CDR3 bases are TGTGCCAGCAGTTACTCGAGTTACAATGAGCAGTTCTTC.

The chain joins TRBV2 to TRBJ2-3; 8 bases are shared with TRBD2. From germline, CDR1 is SNHLY and CDR2 FYNNEI. With V trimmed by 2 bases and J by 2 bases, 9 bases remained unmatched. The CDR3 consists of 17 residues. This CDR3 is CASSENVAGYFTDTQYF. Here the CDR3 DNA reads TGTGCCAGCAGTGAAAATGTAGCGGGATACTTCACAGATACGCAGTATTTT.

The chain recombines TRBV5-8 with TRBJ1-2; 7 bases agree with TRBD1. The length of the CDR3 is 14 residues. CDR1 SGHTS and CDR2 YDEGEE come from the germline V gene. V shed 2 bases, J shed 4 bases, and the junction held 5 bases outside the gene matches. The CDR3 here is CASSLGGRGYGYTF. The CDR3 DNA reads as TGTGCCAGCAGCTTAGGGGGCAGGGGCTATGGCTACACCTTC.

The chain has TRBV5-1 and TRBJ2-7; TRBD1 agrees at 7 bases. Trimming cost V 3 bases and J 3 bases; bases outside gene matches: 3. The CDR3 is 13 residues long. CDR1 and CDR2 (germline): SGHRS, YFSETQ. CDR3 bases: TGCGCCAGCAGCTCGGGACAGATCTACGAGCAGTACTTC. Amino acids: CASSSGQIYEQYF.

The gene calls are TRBV5-6 and TRBJ1-2, with D unclear. Trimming shortened V by 0 bases and J by 8 bases, and 11 bases separated the two germline ends. CDR1 and CDR2 (germline): SGHDT, YYEEEE. CDR3 length: 13 amino acids. The CDR3 loop is CASSLAAASGYTF. In DNA form, the CDR3 reads TGTGCCAGCAGCTTGGCGGCCGCCTCGGGCTACACCTTC.